The next 27 T cell receptor beta chains were all read from a single sample in a study of blood T cell repertoires in COVID-19. Method: immunoSEQ multiplex PCR; TCRdb's copy keeps in-frame clones and lacks some. The sample includes under 200,000 clones, approximately 84% seen only once; the top ten take about 2.6%. Sequenced input: peripheral blood. These receptors were taken from a human donor with acute or convalescent COVID-19. The donor label of this sample is uncertain.

DNA for the CDR3: TGTGCCACTCCCGTGGGGGGGGTCCACAATGAGCAGTTCTTC. This codes for CATPVGGVHNEQFF. J is TRBJ2-1 and V is TRBV19, with 7 bases identical to TRBD2. The V gene's germline CDR1 is LNHDA and CDR2 SQIVND (reference sequence). The CDR3 loop spans 14 amino acids. The ends lost 10 bases at V and 5 bases at J; junction bases unmatched: 11.

This clone was counted only a few times. The V gene is TRBV7-2, the J gene TRBJ2-2, with D possibly being TRBD1 (5 bases). Between the trimmed V and J ends, which lost 5 bases and 5 bases, there was a span of 18 bases. Germline V gives CDR1 SGHTA, CDR2 FQGNSA. The CDR3 extends over 16 amino acids. The CDR3 here is CASSPSRAAGTGELFF. The CDR3 DNA reads as TGTGCCAGCAGCCCCAGTAGGGCGGCAGGGACCGGGGAGCTGTTTTTT. The variable domain in full, with the rest retrieved from reference TRBV7-2 and TRBJ2-2, is GAGVSQSPSNKVTEKGKDVELRCDPISGHTALYWYRQSLGQGLEFLIYFQGNSAPDKSGLPSDRFSAERTGGSVSTLTIQRTQQEDSAVYLCASSPSRAAGTGELFFGEGSRLTVL.

The rearrangement uses TRBV11-1 and TRBJ2-2; D perhaps matches TRBD1 (5 bases). Germline assignment: CDR1 SGHAT and CDR2 FQDESV (reference sequence). Trimming took off 1 base at V and 2 bases at J, with 5 bases between the two ends. This CDR3 contains 14 residues. CDR3 sequence reads: CASSLGTNTGELFF. The CDR3 region has the DNA TGTGCCAGCAGCTTAGGGACAAACACCGGGGAGCTGTTTTTT. The whole variable domain, remainder taken from reference TRBV11-1 and TRBJ2-2, is EAEVAQSPRYKITEKSQAVAFWCDPISGHATLYWYRQILGQGPELLVQFQDESVVDDSQLPKDRFSAERLKGVDSTLKIQPAELGDSAMYLCASSLGTNTGELFFGEGSRLTVL.

V gene TRBV19 combines with J gene TRBJ1-4, with D maybe TRBD1 (6 bases). There are 15 residues in the CDR3. CDR1 LNHDA and CDR2 SQIVND come from the germline V gene (reference sequence). The V end lost 7 bases, the J end lost 4 bases, and 16 bases lay between the germline ends. CDR3 protein: CASNRGGRFNEKLFF. In DNA, the CDR3 is TGTGCCAGTAATAGGGGGGGCAGGTTTAATGAAAAACTGTTTTTT. Full variable domain (outside the CDR3, taken from reference TRBV19 and TRBJ1-4): DGGITQSPKYLFRKEGQNVTLSCEQNLNHDAMYWYRQDPGQGLRLIYYSQIVNDFQKGDIAEGYSVSREKKESFPLTVTSAQKNPTAFYLCASNRGGRFNEKLFFGSGTQLSVL.

This clone showed up just a few times. This chain links TRBV28 with TRBJ1-5; TRBD1 matches at 8 bases. This CDR3 spans 15 amino acids. The germline V gene encodes CDR1 MDHEN and CDR2 SYDVKM. J lost 6 bases, V lost 8 bases, and 12 bases had no gene match. In DNA, the CDR3 is TGTGCCAGCCTGAGGCTGGACAGGGAAGCTCAGCCCCAGCATTTT. Translation gives CASLRLDREAQPQHF. Together with reference TRBV28 and TRBJ1-5, the CDR3 gives the full variable domain: DVKVTQSSRYLVKRTGEKVFLECVQDMDHENMFWYRQDPGLGLRLIYFSYDVKMKEKGDIPEGYSVSREKKERFSLILESASTNQTSMYLCASLRLDREAQPQHFGDGTRLSIL.

This rearrangement joins TRBV5-1 to TRBJ1-1; a possible D gene is TRBD1 (6 bases). The germline V and J ends were trimmed by 4 bases and 2 bases, with 12 bases remaining between them. The germline CDR1 and CDR2 sequences are SGHRS and YFSETQ. The CDR3 is 14 amino acids. CDR3 residues: CASSIDRLNTEAFF. Written as DNA, the CDR3 is TGCGCCAGCAGCATTGACAGGCTCAACACTGAAGCTTTCTTT.

This chain connects TRBV18 to TRBJ2-2; TRBD2 aligns across 8 bases. The ends lost 6 bases at V and 6 bases at J; junction bases unmatched: 9. CDR1 is KGHSH and CDR2 is LQKENI in the germline V gene. CDR3 length equals 15 residues. CDR3 sequence reads: CASSDRPGGPGELFF. The CDR3 nucleotides read TGTGCCAGCTCGGACCGCCCGGGGGGGCCCGGGGAGCTGTTTTTT.

This clone was counted a single time. The chain links TRBV9 to TRBJ1-1, with TRBD1 as a possible D gene (5 bases). In germline, CDR1 is SGDLS, CDR2 YYNGEE. The CDR3 length is 15 residues. Trimming removed 4 bases at V and 4 bases at J, with 17 bases between. CDR3: CASSTQGVGGTEAFF. The CDR3, as DNA: TGTGCCAGCAGCACCCAGGGCGTCGGGGGCACTGAAGCTTTCTTT.

The chain combines TRBV7-2 with TRBJ2-5; 11 bases are a match to TRBD2. This CDR3 is built from 16 residues. After removal of 5 bases from V and 2 bases from J, the junction contained 7 bases not matched to a gene. Germline CDR1 is SGHTA and CDR2 is FQGNSA. CDR3 sequence: CASSPILAGGQETQYF. In DNA form, the CDR3 reads TGTGCCAGCAGCCCAATCCTAGCGGGGGGTCAAGAGACCCAGTACTTC.

This chain connects TRBV5-8 to TRBJ2-1, with 8 bases fitting TRBD2. V lost 5 bases and J lost 4; bases outside the gene matches: 8. Germline V gene sequence: CDR1 SGHTS, CDR2 YDEGEE. There are 15 residues in the CDR3. The CDR3 loop reads CASRTSTSGYNEQFF. The CDR3 region has the DNA TGTGCCAGCAGAACGAGTACTAGCGGATACAATGAGCAGTTCTTC.

The CDR3, as DNA: TGTGCCAGCAGCCTCCAGGGGGGTCTAGGCTCCTATAATTCACCCCTCCACTTT. Translation: CASSLQGGLGSYNSPLHF. This chain links TRBV7-9 with TRBJ1-6, with 7 bases matching TRBD1. Germline loops: CDR1 SEHNR, CDR2 FQNEAQ (reference sequence). The V gene end was trimmed by 5 bases and the J gene end by 0 bases; junction bases not matched to a gene: 10. The CDR3 length is 18 residues.

This chain connects TRBV7-8 to TRBJ1-5, with a tentative D call TRBD1 (5 bases). Trimming took 1 base from V and 5 from J, leaving 9 bases between them. CDR3 length equals 14 residues. CDR1 and CDR2 (germline): SGHVS, FQNEAQ. The CDR3 region has the DNA TGTGCCAGCAGCTTAGGGGGCGGGGATCAGCCCCAGCATTTT. Its translation: CASSLGGGDQPQHF.

CDR3 sequence: CASSYGQGVRGYTF. CDR3 bases: TGTGCCAGCAGTTACGGACAGGGTGTAAGGGGCTACACCTTC. The chain employs TRBV28 and TRBJ1-2; 8 bases line up with TRBD1. CDR1 is MDHEN and CDR2 is SYDVKM in the germline V gene. The CDR3 runs to 14 residues. The J segment lost 8 bases and the V segment lost 4 bases, leaving 9 bases of the junction unmatched.

The chain links TRBV30 to TRBJ1-1; 7 bases align to TRBD1. There are 10 residues in the CDR3. The trim removed 8 bases at V and 8 bases at J, leaving 5 bases unmatched. Germline V gene lookup returns CDR1 GTSNPN and CDR2 SVGIG (reference sequence). The CDR3 sequence is CAHHRGEAFF. Here the CDR3 DNA reads TGTGCCCACCACAGGGGCGAAGCTTTCTTT.

The gene calls are TRBV5-6 and TRBJ2-5, with 11 positions matching TRBD2. Germline loops: CDR1 SGHDT, CDR2 YYEEEE. CDR3 size: 15 residues. The junction had 7 bases not matched to a gene; V was cut back by 4 bases and J by 5 bases. CDR3: CASSNRLAGWETQYF. The CDR3 DNA sequence: TGTGCCAGCAGCAACCGACTAGCGGGGTGGGAGACCCAGTACTTC.

This chain links TRBV30 with TRBJ1-5, with 9 bases aligning to TRBD1. Germline lookup yields CDR1 GTSNPN and CDR2 SVGIG (reference sequence). Trimming cost V 4 bases and J 4 bases; bases outside gene matches: 2. This CDR3 has 13 amino acids. The CDR3 spells CAWTGQGNQPQHF. CDR3 DNA: TGTGCCTGGACCGGACAGGGGAATCAGCCCCAGCATTTT.

The rearrangement joins TRBV5-6 to TRBJ2-7; the D gene is possibly TRBD2 (5 bases). There are 14 residues in the CDR3. Germline loops: CDR1 SGHDT, CDR2 YYEEEE. V was trimmed by 4 bases and J by 6 bases, leaving 17 bases between them. CDR3 DNA: TGTGCCAGCAGCCCACTAGGGAATTCGGGCGAGCAGTACTTC. Translation gives CASSPLGNSGEQYF.

The chain has TRBV30 and TRBJ1-4; tentatively, D is TRBD1 (5 bases). There are 15 residues in the CDR3. Trimming pared 0 bases from V and 0 bases from J, leaving 8 bases between. Germline V CDR1 and CDR2: GTSNPN, SVGIG (reference sequence). The CDR3 coding sequence is TGTGCCTGGAGTGTCGGGGGGTCAACTAATGAAAAACTGTTTTTT. It specifies CAWSVGGSTNEKLFF.

The rearrangement uses TRBV27 and TRBJ2-2; TRBD1 is a possible D gene (5 bases). The V gene's germline CDR1 is MNHEY and CDR2 SMNVEV (reference sequence). V lost 9 bases, J lost 4 bases, and 15 bases lay in between. CDR3 size: 14 residues. In nucleotides, the CDR3 is TGTGCCAGTAAAAGGGGTGTGGGCACCGGGGAGCTGTTTTTT. It yields the protein CASKRGVGTGELFF.

This chain links TRBV3-1 (or the pseudogene TRBV3-2) with TRBJ1-3; D not certain. With 0 bases removed from V and 3 bases from J, the gap between germline ends came to 6 bases. CDR1 is LGHDT, CDR2 YNNKEL, per germline (reference sequence). CDR3 length equals 14 residues. The CDR3 region has the DNA TGTGCCAGCAGCCAAGACTTAATTGGAAACACCATATATTTT. Its translation is CASSQDLIGNTIYF.

This clone was seen a few times. J is TRBJ2-7 and V is TRBV10-3; D remains ambiguous. V lost 4 bases, J lost 6 bases, and 10 bases lay in between. The CDR3 has 12 amino acids. The germline V gene has CDR1 ENHRY and CDR2 SYGVKD. CDR3 sequence (DNA): TGTGCCATCAGTGCACAGTCAGGCGAGCAGTACTTC. It is translated as CAISAQSGEQYF.

Note on this clone: The same CDR3 also results from other DNA sequences found in this sample. The chain combines TRBV15 with TRBJ1-5; D uncertain. Germline V gives CDR1 LNHNV, CDR2 YYDKDF (reference sequence). Trimming cost V 0 bases and J 1 base, with 4 bases left between them. This CDR3 spans 14 amino acids. The CDR3 coding sequence is TGTGCCACCAGCAGAGATCTGAGCAATCAGCCCCAGCATTTT. Amino acid sequence: CATSRDLSNQPQHF.

CDR3 sequence reads: CASSPSGGWYGYTF. For the CDR3, the DNA is TGTGCCAGCTCACCGTCAGGGGGTTGGTATGGCTACACCTTC. The chain is built from TRBV18 and TRBJ1-2; 7 bases are shared with TRBD1. CDR1 and CDR2 (germline): KGHSH, LQKENI. J was trimmed by 5 bases and V by 3 bases; bases with no gene match: 6. This CDR3 is 14 amino acids long.

This clone was observed a single time. The rearrangement links TRBV3-1 (or the pseudogene TRBV3-2) to TRBJ1-5; 7 nucleotides match TRBD1. V trimming: 6 bases; J trimming: 6 bases; junction bases outside the gene matches: 14. The CDR3 runs to 16 residues. Germline V CDR1 and CDR2: LGHDT, YNNKEL (reference sequence). As DNA, the CDR3 is TGTGCCAGCAGACGAACAGGGGAACTTGGGTCTCAGCCCCAGCATTTT. It encodes CASRRTGELGSQPQHF.

This chain links TRBV11-2 with TRBJ2-4; the match to TRBD1 covers 8 bases. The CDR3 extends over 14 amino acids. Germline CDR1 SGHAT, CDR2 FQNNGV. With 5 bases clipped from V and 7 bases from J, the junction kept 7 bases outside the gene matches. CDR3 nucleotides: TGTGCCAGCAGCCCGACCCGGACAGGGAACATTCAGTACTTC. It translates to CASSPTRTGNIQYF. The whole variable domain, remainder taken from reference TRBV11-2 and TRBJ2-4, is EAGVAQSPRYKIIEKRQSVAFWCNPISGHATLYWYQQILGQGPKLLIQFQNNGVVDDSQLPKDRFSAERLKGVDSTLKIQPAKLEDSAVYLCASSPTRTGNIQYFGAGTRLSVL.

The rearrangement links TRBV4-1 to TRBJ2-1; TRBD2 matches at 9 bases. Unmatched junction bases numbered 9, after V lost 2 bases and J lost 7 bases. The germline V gene has CDR1 MGHRA and CDR2 YSYEKL. The CDR3 is made up of 16 amino acids. CDR3 bases: TGCGCCAGCAGCCAACATAGCGGGGGAACGGTAAATGAGCAGTTCTTC. Protein product: CASSQHSGGTVNEQFF.

V and J are TRBV2 and TRBJ2-7, with 13 bases fitting TRBD2. The germline CDR1 and CDR2 sequences are SNHLY and FYNNEI. The CDR3 is 16 residues long. Losses at the gene ends were 4 bases for V and 7 bases for J; bases not matched to a gene: 10. For the CDR3, the DNA is TGTGCCAGCAGTGGGTTGACTAGCGGGGGGTCTTCGGAGCAGTACTTC. This translates into CASSGLTSGGSSEQYF.